Described below is a single T cell receptor (beta chain) sequence and its context. The data belong to a study of blood T cell repertoires in COVID-19. In the study overall: Material from acute and convalescent COVID-19 was sourced from the United States, Italy and Spain. PBMCs, B-cell-depleted T cells, or T cells were the source of the cDNA or gDNA that made up the material.

V trimming: 3 bases; J trimming: 0 bases; junction bases outside the gene matches: 1. The CDR3 has 16 amino acids. In germline, CDR1 is SGHVS, CDR2 FQNEAQ. As originally analysed: Estimation of nucleated cell counts was performed using reference gene primer amplification. Some clones are missing from TCRdb's copy, which holds only in-frame ones; the method was immunoSEQ multiplex PCR. V, J and clone size reflect that table, while D and trimming were determined from the DNA. The sample has tens of thousands of clones; approximately 89% are singletons. The clonotype comes from a man between 50 and 59 years old with acute or convalescent COVID-19. The chain carries TRBV7-8 and TRBJ2-2, with 10 bases identical to TRBD2. The material sequenced was peripheral blood. CDR3 nucleotides: TGTGCCAGCAGCTTCCTAGCGGGGGCGAACACCGGGGAGCTGTTTTTT. Encoded protein: CASSFLAGANTGELFF.